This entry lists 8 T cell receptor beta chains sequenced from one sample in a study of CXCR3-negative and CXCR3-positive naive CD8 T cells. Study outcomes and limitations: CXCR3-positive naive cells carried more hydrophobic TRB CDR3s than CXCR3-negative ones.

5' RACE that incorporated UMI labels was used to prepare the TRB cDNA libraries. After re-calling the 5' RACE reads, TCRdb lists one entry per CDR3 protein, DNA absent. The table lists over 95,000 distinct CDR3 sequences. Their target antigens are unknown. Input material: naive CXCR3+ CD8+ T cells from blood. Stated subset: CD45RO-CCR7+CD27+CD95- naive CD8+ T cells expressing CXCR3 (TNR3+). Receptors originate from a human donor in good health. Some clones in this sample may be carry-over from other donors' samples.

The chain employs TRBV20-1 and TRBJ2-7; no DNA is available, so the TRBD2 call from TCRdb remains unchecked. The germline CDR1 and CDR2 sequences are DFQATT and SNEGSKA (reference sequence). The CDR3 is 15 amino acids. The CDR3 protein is CSARDHKSGSYEQYF.

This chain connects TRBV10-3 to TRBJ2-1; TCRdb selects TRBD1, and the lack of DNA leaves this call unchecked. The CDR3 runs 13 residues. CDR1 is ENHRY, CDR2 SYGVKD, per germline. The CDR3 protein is CAIGQGAFDEQFF.

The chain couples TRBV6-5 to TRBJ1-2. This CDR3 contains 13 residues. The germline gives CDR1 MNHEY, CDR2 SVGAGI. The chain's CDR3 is CASSWTANYGYTF.

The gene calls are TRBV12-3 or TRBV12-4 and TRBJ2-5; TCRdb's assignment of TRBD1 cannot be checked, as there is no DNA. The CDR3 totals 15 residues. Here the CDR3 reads CASSFSQGASETQYF.

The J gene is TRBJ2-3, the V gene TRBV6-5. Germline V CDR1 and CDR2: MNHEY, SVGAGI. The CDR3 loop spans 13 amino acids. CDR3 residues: CASSYGRTDTRYF.

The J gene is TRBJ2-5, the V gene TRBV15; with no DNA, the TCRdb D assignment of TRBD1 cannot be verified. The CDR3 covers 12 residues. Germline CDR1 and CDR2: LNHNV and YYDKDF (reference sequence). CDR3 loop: CATFRVGETQYF.

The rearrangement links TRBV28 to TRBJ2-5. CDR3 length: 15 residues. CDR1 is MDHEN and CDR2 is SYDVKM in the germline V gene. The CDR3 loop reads CASSFEVRGQETQYF.

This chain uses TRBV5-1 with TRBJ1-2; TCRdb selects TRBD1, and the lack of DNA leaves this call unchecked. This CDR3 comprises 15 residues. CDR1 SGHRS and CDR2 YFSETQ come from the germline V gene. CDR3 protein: CASSSTGGITYGYTF.